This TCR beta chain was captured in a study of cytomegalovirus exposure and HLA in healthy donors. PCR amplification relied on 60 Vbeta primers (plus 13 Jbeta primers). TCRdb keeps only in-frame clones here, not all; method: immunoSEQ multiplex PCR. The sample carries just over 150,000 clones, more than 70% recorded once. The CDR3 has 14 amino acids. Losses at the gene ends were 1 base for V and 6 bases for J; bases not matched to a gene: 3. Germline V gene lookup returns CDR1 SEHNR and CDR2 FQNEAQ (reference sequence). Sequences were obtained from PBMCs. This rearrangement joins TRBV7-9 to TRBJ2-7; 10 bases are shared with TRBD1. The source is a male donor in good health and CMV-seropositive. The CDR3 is CASSLGDRGTEQYF. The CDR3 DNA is TGTGCCAGCAGCTTAGGGGACAGGGGAACCGAGCAGTACTTC.